The 15 T cell receptor beta chains below all came from one sample that was sequenced in a study of blood T cell repertoires in COVID-19 (dated by TCRdb to 2018 to 2020). The method behind the library was the immunoSEQ multiplex PCR assay. Not all clones reach the TCRdb copy of this immuneACCESS table, which keeps in-frame sequences only. Checked studies attribute under half of the gap to unresolved V genes and leave the rest unexplained. The sample table records about 200,000 clones; around 86% of these occur just once. 3% to 4% of the sample is in the top ten clones. Sequenced: PBMCs or T cells enriched from blood (not recorded which). These TCRs come from a woman aged 40 to 49 with acute COVID-19.

In nucleotides, the CDR3 is TGCGCCAGCACCCTGGGGGGGCAGGTGAACACTGAAGCTTTCTTT. This translates into CASTLGGQVNTEAFF. V is TRBV5-1 and J is TRBJ1-1; maybe TRBD1 (6 bases). V was trimmed by 6 bases and J by 0 bases, leaving 15 bases between them. The germline CDR1 and CDR2 sequences are SGHRS and YFSETQ. The CDR3 loop spans 15 amino acids.

This clone showed up just a few times. This rearrangement joins TRBV28 to TRBJ1-1, with D perhaps matching TRBD1 (6 bases). V lost 3 bases and J 11 bases, leaving 16 bases between the germline ends. Germline V lookup: CDR1 MDHEN, CDR2 SYDVKM. The CDR3 runs 13 residues. CDR3 loop: CASSLSKGQGAFF. Here the CDR3 DNA reads TGTGCCAGCAGTTTGTCGAAAGGGCAGGGGGCTTTCTTT.

This clone appeared a single time. This chain connects TRBV27 to TRBJ1-5, with TRBD1 matching 7 bases. J lost 6 bases, V lost 1 base, and 9 bases had no gene match. The germline CDR1 and CDR2 sequences are MNHEY and SMNVEV (reference sequence). The CDR3 extends over 16 amino acids. DNA of the CDR3: TGTGCCAGCAGTTTATTCGGGGGGGCAGGGGGTCAGCCCCAGCATTTT. This encodes CASSLFGGAGGQPQHF.

This clone was seen many times. This chain uses TRBV6-5 with TRBJ2-7, with 7 bases matching TRBD1. The CDR3 consists of 11 residues. Per the germline V gene, CDR1 is MNHEY and CDR2 is SVGAGI. Trimming at V came to 4 bases and at J to 11 bases, leaving 5 bases not matched to a gene. CDR3 coding DNA: TGTGCCAGCAGTTCAGGGGGTCGTAAGTACTTC. Amino acids: CASSSGGRKYF.

The rearrangement uses TRBV3-1 (or the pseudogene TRBV3-2) and TRBJ2-7; 8 positions agree with TRBD1. V dropped 5 bases and J dropped 1; count of bases not matched to a gene: 10. Looked up from germline, CDR1 is LGHDT and CDR2 is YNNKEL (reference sequence). CDR3 length equals 16 residues. This CDR3 reads CASSTPGQGRSYEQYF. The CDR3, as DNA: TGTGCCAGCAGCACCCCCGGACAGGGTAGGTCCTACGAGCAGTACTTC.

V and J are TRBV5-6 and TRBJ2-7; 8 bases agree with TRBD1. Germline values: CDR1 SGHDT, CDR2 YYEEEE. V shed 1 base, J shed 5 bases, and the junction held 8 bases outside the gene matches. The CDR3 loop spans 15 amino acids. The CDR3 DNA follows: TGTGCCAGCAGCTTGTTTCAGGGGGCGAGTGACGAGCAGTACTTC. Translation gives CASSLFQGASDEQYF.

The chain has TRBV7-2 and TRBJ2-1; TRBD1 agrees at 9 bases. The CDR3 is made up of 16 amino acids. V lost 2 bases and J lost 3; bases outside the gene matches: 5. CDR1 is SGHTA, CDR2 FQGNSA, per germline. The CDR3 protein is CASSLIGQGLYNEQFF. In DNA, the CDR3 is TGTGCCAGCAGCTTAATAGGACAGGGGCTCTACAATGAGCAGTTCTTC.

The chain carries TRBV13 and TRBJ2-2; 10 bases line up with TRBD1. From germline, CDR1 is PRHDT and CDR2 FYEKMQ (reference sequence). V shed 6 bases, J shed 1 base, and the junction held 5 bases outside the gene matches. CDR3 length: 16 residues. The CDR3 reads CASRGGTGVNTGELFF. The CDR3 nucleotides read TGTGCCAGCAGAGGAGGGACAGGGGTGAACACCGGGGAGCTGTTTTTT. The full variable domain, completed using reference TRBV13 and TRBJ2-2, is AAGVIQSPRHLIKEKRETATLKCYPIPRHDTVYWYQQGPGQDPQFLISFYEKMQSDKGSIPDRFSAQQFSDYHSELNMSSLELGDSALYFCASRGGTGVNTGELFFGEGSRLTVL.

V and J are TRBV5-4 and TRBJ2-1; TRBD1 is a possible D gene (5 bases). V dropped 0 bases and J dropped 4 bases, with 14 bases sitting between them. Germline values: CDR1 SGHNT, CDR2 YYREEE (reference sequence). This CDR3 has 16 amino acids. This CDR3 reads CASSLGSPGPYNEQFF. CDR3 bases: TGTGCCAGCAGCTTGGGCTCTCCAGGGCCGTACAATGAGCAGTTCTTC.

The gene calls are TRBV15 and TRBJ2-5; 7 bases fit TRBD2. The trim removed 0 bases at V and 4 bases at J, leaving 5 bases unmatched. Germline CDR1 reads LNHNV; CDR2 reads YYDKDF (reference sequence). This CDR3 has 15 residues. CDR3: CATSRDGGGVETQYF. The CDR3 nucleotides read TGTGCCACCAGCAGAGATGGGGGGGGAGTAGAGACCCAGTACTTC.

The chain uses TRBV4-3 and TRBJ1-3; possibly TRBD1 for D (6 bases). The CDR3 is 14 residues long. Germline lookup yields CDR1 LGHNA and CDR2 YSLEER. Trimming removed 4 bases at V and 4 bases at J, with 11 bases between. The CDR3 DNA follows: TGCGCCAGCAGCCTAAGGACAGACGGAAACACCATATATTTT. Translated, it gives CASSLRTDGNTIYF.

This chain connects TRBV5-1 to TRBJ2-5; 11 bases line up with TRBD1. Trimming cost V 4 bases and J 5 bases; bases outside gene matches: 7. Germline CDR1 SGHRS, CDR2 YFSETQ. This CDR3 is 15 amino acids long. CDR3 protein: CASSIWTGGYETQYF. The CDR3 region has the DNA TGCGCCAGCAGCATTTGGACAGGGGGCTACGAGACCCAGTACTTC.

The chain employs TRBV6-5 and TRBJ2-1, with D possibly TRBD1 on 5 matching bases. V gave up 6 bases and J gave up 8 bases, with 17 bases separating them. The CDR3 is made up of 14 amino acids. In germline, CDR1 is MNHEY, CDR2 SVGAGI. The chain's CDR3 is CASRSDSLVDEQFF. DNA of the CDR3: TGTGCCAGCAGAAGTGACAGTCTCGTAGATGAGCAGTTCTTC.

The chain uses TRBV7-9 and TRBJ2-7, with D possibly being TRBD2 (6 bases). Per the germline V gene, CDR1 is SEHNR and CDR2 is FQNEAQ (reference sequence). V dropped 5 bases and J dropped 7 bases, with 12 bases sitting between them. CDR3 size: 12 residues. The chain's CDR3 is CASSPGLMEQYF. CDR3 nucleotides: TGTGCCAGCAGCCCCGGACTAATGGAGCAGTACTTC. The whole variable domain, filled in from reference TRBV7-9 and TRBJ2-7, reads DTGVSQNPRHKITKRGQNVTFRCDPISEHNRLYWYRQTLGQGPEFLTYFQNEAQLEKSRLLSDRFSAERPKGSFSTLEIQRTEQGDSAMYLCASSPGLMEQYFGPGTRLTVT.

The rearrangement uses TRBV7-9 and TRBJ2-1; D is unclear. Germline V lookup: CDR1 SEHNR, CDR2 FQNEAQ (reference sequence). Trimming took off 4 bases at V and 4 bases at J, with 14 bases between the two ends. This CDR3 comprises 15 residues. CDR3 bases: TGTGCCAGCAGCTACAGCCCGACGGCTTACAATGAGCAGTTCTTC. Its protein product is CASSYSPTAYNEQFF.